Shown below are 25 T cell receptor beta chains from a single sample sequenced in a study of T cell responses to AZD1222 COVID-19 vaccine (TCRdb year 2021). This sample's time point label indicates: baseline before first vaccination. Libraries were made using the immunoSEQ multiplex PCR assay. Entries here come from immuneACCESS through TCRdb and include only in-frame sequences with V and J called. Some clones fail to appear in such tables; in the studies checked, an unresolved V gene covers under half of the shortfall, and the cause of the remainder is unknown. The sample table lists around 30,000 clones, approximately 93% of them with a count of one. The top ten hold 45% of the sample. The specimen was peripheral blood, collected on day 0 of AZD1222 vaccination. The receptors shown here come from an adult in good health.

The chain employs TRBV6-5 and TRBJ2-5, with 10 bases matching TRBD2. The germline CDR1 and CDR2 sequences are MNHEY and SVGAGI. V dropped 2 bases and J dropped 5; count of bases not matched to a gene: 5. The CDR3 loop spans 15 amino acids. CDR3: CASSYQRTSGETQYF. The CDR3 DNA sequence: TGTGCCAGCAGTTACCAAAGGACTAGCGGCGAGACCCAGTACTTC.

This rearrangement joins TRBV7-2 to TRBJ2-7; TRBD2 matches at 13 bases. The V segment lost 5 bases and the J segment 3 bases; nucleotides outside the gene matches: 4. Germline values: CDR1 SGHTA, CDR2 FQGNSA. The length of the CDR3 is 15 residues. Written as DNA, the CDR3 is TGTGCCAGCAGCCTGACTAGCGGGGGGTTCTACGAGCAGTACTTC. Protein product: CASSLTSGGFYEQYF.

The chain links TRBV11-2 to TRBJ1-1; a weak D match, TRBD1 (6 bases). The V end was cut by 4 bases, the J end by 4 bases, with 10 bases between. Germline CDR1 SGHAT, CDR2 FQNNGV. This CDR3 contains 13 residues. CDR3 loop: CASSSDRSTEAFF. The CDR3 DNA sequence: TGTGCCAGCAGCTCCGACAGGAGCACTGAAGCTTTCTTT.

The genes are TRBV30 and TRBJ1-6; the D gene is possibly TRBD1 (6 bases). The length of the CDR3 is 14 residues. Germline V gene sequence: CDR1 GTSNPN, CDR2 SVGIG (reference sequence). Trimming cost V 0 bases and J 9 bases, with 12 bases left between them. This chain's CDR3 is CAWSVDTGSSPLHF. CDR3 nucleotides: TGTGCCTGGAGTGTAGATACAGGGAGTTCACCCCTCCACTTT.

The chain has TRBV6-1 and TRBJ1-1; D unresolved. The CDR3 length is 13 residues. V dropped 5 bases and J dropped 3 bases, with 10 bases sitting between them. Germline CDR1 reads MNHNS; CDR2 reads SASEGT. CDR3 residues: CASSPGPDTEAFF. Written as DNA, the CDR3 is TGTGCCAGCAGTCCAGGACCAGACACTGAAGCTTTCTTT.

This chain uses TRBV6-2 or TRBV6-3 with TRBJ2-5; 8 bases are shared with TRBD2. V trimming: 2 bases; J trimming: 4 bases; junction bases outside the gene matches: 9. Germline-derived CDR1 and CDR2 are MNHEY and SVGEGT. CDR3 length equals 16 residues. CDR3 DNA: TGTGCCAGCAGTTACCCTCAGGCGGGGGGCGGAGAGACCCAGTACTTC. Its protein is CASSYPQAGGGETQYF.

The gene calls are TRBV6-5 and TRBJ1-1; D unresolved. CDR1 and CDR2 from the germline V gene are MNHEY and SVGAGI. The CDR3 runs to 13 residues. The ends were cut back, 2 bases at V and 6 bases at J, with 10 bases in the middle. Here the CDR3 reads CASSYPGTPEAFF. CDR3 in DNA: TGTGCCAGCAGTTACCCGGGTACCCCTGAAGCTTTCTTT.

This sequence joins TRBV27 and TRBJ2-7; TRBD2 matches 8 bases. V lost 7 bases and J lost 4; bases outside the gene matches: 12. Germline V gives CDR1 MNHEY, CDR2 SMNVEV (reference sequence). The CDR3 consists of 15 residues. This chain's CDR3 is CASTMARGGGYEQYF. Here the CDR3 DNA reads TGTGCCAGCACTATGGCGAGGGGCGGGGGGTACGAGCAGTACTTC.

The DNA for the CDR3 is TGTGCCAGCAGCTTCAGCTCCTACGAGCAGTACTTC. It encodes CASSFSSYEQYF. The chain employs TRBV27 and TRBJ2-7, with unresolved D. Germline-derived CDR1 and CDR2 are MNHEY and SMNVEV (reference sequence). V shed 6 bases and J shed 0 bases, with 6 bases lying between them. This CDR3 contains 12 residues.

The CDR3 nucleotides read TGCAGCGTACTCAGGACAGGGACCTCTGGGGCCAACGTCCTGACTTTC. This codes for CSVLRTGTSGANVLTF. This sequence joins TRBV29-1 and TRBJ2-6, with 8 bases matching TRBD1. V shed 6 bases and J 0 bases; nucleotides not matched to a gene: 7. Germline V lookup: CDR1 SQVTM, CDR2 ANQGSEA. This CDR3 spans 16 amino acids. The entire variable domain, with the rest obtained from reference TRBV29-1 and TRBJ2-6, is as follows: SAVISQKPSRDICQRGTSLTIQCQVDSQVTMMFWYRQQPGQSLTLIATANQGSEATYESGFVIDKFPISRPNLTFSTLTVSNMSPEDSSIYLCSVLRTGTSGANVLTFGAGSRLTVL.

This rearrangement joins TRBV5-4 to TRBJ2-5; D not resolved. Germline CDR1 is SGHNT and CDR2 is YYREEE (reference sequence). V lost 0 bases and J lost 7, with 7 bases in between. This CDR3 is built from 12 residues. The CDR3 spells CASSLASGTQYF. Here the CDR3 DNA reads TGTGCCAGCAGCTTGGCCTCTGGGACCCAGTACTTC.

The V call is TRBV10-3, the J call TRBJ1-5; 7 positions agree with TRBD1. This CDR3 has 12 residues. Germline CDR1 ENHRY, CDR2 SYGVKD. Trimming took 8 bases from V and 4 from J; bases not matched to a gene: 2. The CDR3 DNA reads as TGTGCCATCCGGGACAGTAATCAGCCCCAGCATTTT. This gives the protein CAIRDSNQPQHF.

The chain employs TRBV7-7 and TRBJ2-2, with D possibly matching TRBD1 (6 bases). V lost 6 bases and J 2 bases, leaving 13 bases between the germline ends. Germline V gives CDR1 SSHAT, CDR2 FNYEAQ (reference sequence). This CDR3 region has 15 residues. Here the CDR3 DNA reads TGTGCCAGCAGTCCCCGCAGGGGAAACACCGGGGAGCTGTTTTTT. As protein: CASSPRRGNTGELFF.

V is TRBV6-5 and J is TRBJ1-2; no clear D. Looked up from germline, CDR1 is MNHEY and CDR2 is SVGAGI. The V end was cut by 6 bases, the J end by 0 bases, with 11 bases between. This CDR3 region has 14 residues. CDR3 DNA sequence: TGTGCCAGCAGCGCAGAGTTAGCTAACTATGGCTACACCTTC. Its protein is CASSAELANYGYTF.

CDR3 sequence: CASSVAGINQPQHF. Here the CDR3 DNA reads TGTGCCAGCAGCGTAGCTGGGATCAATCAGCCCCAGCATTTT. V is TRBV9 and J is TRBJ1-5; D ambiguous. Per germline, CDR1 SGDLS and CDR2 YYNGEE. This CDR3 has 14 residues. V shed 0 bases and J shed 3 bases, with 7 bases lying between them.

The rearrangement uses TRBV7-8 and TRBJ1-2; tentative D call: TRBD1 (5 bases). Germline CDR1 and CDR2: SGHVS and FQNEAQ. The CDR3 is 13 amino acids. V shed 1 base and J shed 4 bases, with 7 bases lying between them. CDR3 DNA sequence: TGTGCCAGCAGCTTAGGAGGGGTCTATGGCTACACCTTC. Protein sequence: CASSLGGVYGYTF.

This clone was recorded once. The chain links TRBV5-1 to TRBJ2-3; TRBD2 agrees at 9 bases. The junction had 4 bases not matched to a gene; V was cut back by 2 bases and J by 3 bases. In germline, CDR1 is SGHRS, CDR2 YFSETQ. This CDR3 spans 15 amino acids. The CDR3 DNA follows: TGCGCCAGCAGCTTTGGTAGCGGGGGTACAGATACGCAGTATTTT. Its protein product is CASSFGSGGTDTQYF. Looking up the rest from reference TRBV5-1 and TRBJ2-3 gives the full variable domain: KAGVTQTPRYLIKTRGQQVTLSCSPISGHRSVSWYQQTPGQGLQFLFEYFSETQRNKGNFPGRFSGRQFSNSRSEMNVSTLELGDSALYLCASSFGSGGTDTQYFGPGTRLTVL.

The chain couples TRBV7-6 to TRBJ2-2; 12 positions agree with TRBD2. The CDR3 covers 17 residues. The germline CDR1 and CDR2 sequences are SGHVS and FNYEAQ. The junction had 8 bases not matched to a gene; V was cut back by 4 bases and J by 5 bases. DNA for the CDR3: TGTGCCAGCAGCTCCGGACTAGCGGGAACGATGACCGGGGAGCTGTTTTTT. This codes for CASSSGLAGTMTGELFF. Full variable domain (missing parts from reference TRBV7-6 and TRBJ2-2): GAGVSQSPRYKVTKRGQDVALRCDPISGHVSLYWYRQALGQGPEFLTYFNYEAQQDKSGLPNDRFSAERPEGSISTLTIQRTEQRDSAMYRCASSSGLAGTMTGELFFGEGSRLTVL.

The chain couples TRBV20-1 to TRBJ2-7, with 7 positions matching TRBD1. The germline V gene has CDR1 DFQATT and CDR2 SNEGSKA (reference sequence). Losses at the gene ends were 3 bases for V and 3 bases for J; bases not matched to a gene: 8. The CDR3 runs 14 residues. CDR3 sequence (DNA): TGCAGTGCTAGTTTTGTACAGGGGAACTACGAGCAGTACTTC. This gives the protein CSASFVQGNYEQYF.

This sequence joins TRBV9 and TRBJ2-3, with D tentatively TRBD2 (5 bases). The CDR3 is made up of 15 amino acids. V lost 0 bases and J 0 bases, leaving 8 bases between the germline ends. The germline V gene has CDR1 SGDLS and CDR2 YYNGEE. The CDR3 loop reads CASSVERGSTDTQYF. The CDR3 coding sequence is TGTGCCAGCAGCGTAGAACGGGGAAGCACAGATACGCAGTATTTT.

This clone occurred a few times. The chain is built from TRBV18 and TRBJ1-1, with D possibly matching TRBD1 (6 bases). V lost 3 bases to trimming and J lost 1 base, with 12 bases between them. This CDR3 is built from 15 residues. From germline, CDR1 is KGHSH and CDR2 LQKENI. The CDR3 sequence: CASSPQPQGNTEAFF. For the CDR3, the DNA is TGTGCCAGCTCACCGCAACCACAGGGGAACACTGAAGCTTTCTTT.

The rearrangement uses TRBV6-2 or TRBV6-3 and TRBJ2-7, with D possibly TRBD2 on 7 matching bases. In germline, CDR1 is MNHEY, CDR2 SVGEGT. Trimming left V 6 bases short and J 6 bases short, with 24 bases between. The CDR3 is 16 residues long. In DNA, the CDR3 is TGTGCCAGCAGCCCTCGAGGGGGGGAATTGTCATCCGAGCAGTACTTC. This translates into CASSPRGGELSSEQYF.

This chain connects TRBV5-1 to TRBJ2-1; D is unresolved. The CDR3 contains 13 residues. V shed 0 bases and J shed 6 bases, with 7 bases lying between them. CDR1 is SGHRS, CDR2 YFSETQ, per germline. CDR3 coding DNA: TGCGCCAGCAGCTTGGGACTCGTCAATGAGCAGTTCTTC. Protein: CASSLGLVNEQFF. The whole variable domain, remainder taken from reference TRBV5-1 and TRBJ2-1, is KAGVTQTPRYLIKTRGQQVTLSCSPISGHRSVSWYQQTPGQGLQFLFEYFSETQRNKGNFPGRFSGRQFSNSRSEMNVSTLELGDSALYLCASSLGLVNEQFFGPGTRLTVL.

This sequence joins TRBV5-4 and TRBJ2-1, with D perhaps matching TRBD1 (7 bases). This CDR3 contains 16 residues. V lost 5 bases and J lost 5, with 20 bases in between. Germline V gives CDR1 SGHNT, CDR2 YYREEE (reference sequence). The CDR3 DNA reads as TGTGCCAGCAGGAGGGGGCGGGGTGGGTCCGACAATGAGCAGTTCTTC. This codes for CASRRGRGGSDNEQFF.

This clone was found once. The V gene is TRBV14, the J gene TRBJ1-2, with D maybe TRBD1 (5 bases). V was trimmed by 4 bases and J by 5 bases, leaving 11 bases between them. CDR3 length: 13 residues. Germline V gene lookup returns CDR1 SGHDN and CDR2 FVKESK. CDR3 residues: CASSRAGFYGYTF. The CDR3 nucleotides read TGTGCCAGCAGCCGAGCAGGGTTTTATGGCTACACCTTC.